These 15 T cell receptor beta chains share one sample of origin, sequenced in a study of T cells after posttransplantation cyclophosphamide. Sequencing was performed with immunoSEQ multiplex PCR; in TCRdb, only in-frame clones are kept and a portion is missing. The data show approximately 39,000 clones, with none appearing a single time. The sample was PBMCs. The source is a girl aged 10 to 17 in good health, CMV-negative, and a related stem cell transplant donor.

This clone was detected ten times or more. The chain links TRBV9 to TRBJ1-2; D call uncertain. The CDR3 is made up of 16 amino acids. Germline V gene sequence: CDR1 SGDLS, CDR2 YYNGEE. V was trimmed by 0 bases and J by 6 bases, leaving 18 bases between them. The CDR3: CASSVVPEPISDGYTF. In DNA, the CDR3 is TGTGCCAGCAGCGTAGTGCCTGAGCCTATTTCTGATGGCTACACCTTC.

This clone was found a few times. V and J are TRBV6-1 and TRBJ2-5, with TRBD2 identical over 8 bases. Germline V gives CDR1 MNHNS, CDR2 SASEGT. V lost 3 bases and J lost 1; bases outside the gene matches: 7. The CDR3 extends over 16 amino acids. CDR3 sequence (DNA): TGTGCCAGCAGTGATTTGGTAGCGGGATTCCAAGAGACCCAGTACTTC. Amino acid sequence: CASSDLVAGFQETQYF.

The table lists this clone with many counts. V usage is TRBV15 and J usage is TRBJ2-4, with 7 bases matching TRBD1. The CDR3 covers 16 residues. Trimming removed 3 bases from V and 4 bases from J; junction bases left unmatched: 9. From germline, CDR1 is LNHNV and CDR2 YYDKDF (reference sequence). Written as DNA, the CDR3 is TGTGCCACCAGCAGGTGGACAGGCCCCGGAAAAAACATTCAGTACTTC. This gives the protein CATSRWTGPGKNIQYF.

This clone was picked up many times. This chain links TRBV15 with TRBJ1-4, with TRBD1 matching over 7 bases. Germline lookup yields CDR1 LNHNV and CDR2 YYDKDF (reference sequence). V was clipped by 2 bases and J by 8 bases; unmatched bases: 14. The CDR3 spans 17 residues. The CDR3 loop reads CATSRSISGTVGEKLFF. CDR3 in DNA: TGTGCCACCAGCAGATCCATCTCCGGGACAGTTGGAGAAAAACTGTTTTTT.

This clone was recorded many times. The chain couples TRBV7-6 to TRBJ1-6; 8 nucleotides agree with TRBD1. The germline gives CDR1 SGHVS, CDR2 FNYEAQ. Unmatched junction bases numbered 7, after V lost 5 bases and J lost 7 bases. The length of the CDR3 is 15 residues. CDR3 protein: CASSPAGGRNSPLHF. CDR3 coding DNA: TGTGCCAGCAGCCCCGCAGGGGGCCGGAATTCACCCCTCCACTTT.

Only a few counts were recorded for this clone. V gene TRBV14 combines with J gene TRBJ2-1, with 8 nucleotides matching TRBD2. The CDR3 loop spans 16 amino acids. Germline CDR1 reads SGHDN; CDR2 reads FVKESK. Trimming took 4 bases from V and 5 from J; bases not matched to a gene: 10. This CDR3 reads CASSPRDGGDHNEQFF. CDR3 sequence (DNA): TGTGCCAGCAGCCCGCGAGACGGGGGGGATCACAATGAGCAGTTCTTC.

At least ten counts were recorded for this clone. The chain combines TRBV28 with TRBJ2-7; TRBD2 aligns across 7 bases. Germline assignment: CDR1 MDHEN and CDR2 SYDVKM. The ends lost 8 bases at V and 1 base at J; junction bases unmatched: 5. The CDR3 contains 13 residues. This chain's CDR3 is CASGGGVSYEQYF. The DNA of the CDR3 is TGTGCCAGCGGTGGGGGGGTGTCCTACGAGCAGTACTTC. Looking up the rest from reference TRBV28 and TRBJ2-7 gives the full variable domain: DVKVTQSSRYLVKRTGEKVFLECVQDMDHENMFWYRQDPGLGLRLIYFSYDVKMKEKGDIPEGYSVSREKKERFSLILESASTNQTSMYLCASGGGVSYEQYFGPGTRLTVT.

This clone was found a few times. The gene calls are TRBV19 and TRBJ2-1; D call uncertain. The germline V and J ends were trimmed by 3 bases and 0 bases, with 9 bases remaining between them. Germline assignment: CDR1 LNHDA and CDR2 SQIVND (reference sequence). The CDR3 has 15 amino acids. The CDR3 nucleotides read TGTGCCAGTAGTATTGGTCTGAGCTCCTACAATGAGCAGTTCTTC. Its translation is CASSIGLSSYNEQFF.

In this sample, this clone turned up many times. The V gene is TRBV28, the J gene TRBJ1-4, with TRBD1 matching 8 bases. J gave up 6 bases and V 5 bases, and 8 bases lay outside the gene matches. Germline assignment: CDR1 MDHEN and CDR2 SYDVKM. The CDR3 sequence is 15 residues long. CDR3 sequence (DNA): TGTGCCAGCAGTCCCTCGGGACAGGTTGATGAAAAACTGTTTTTT. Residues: CASSPSGQVDEKLFF.

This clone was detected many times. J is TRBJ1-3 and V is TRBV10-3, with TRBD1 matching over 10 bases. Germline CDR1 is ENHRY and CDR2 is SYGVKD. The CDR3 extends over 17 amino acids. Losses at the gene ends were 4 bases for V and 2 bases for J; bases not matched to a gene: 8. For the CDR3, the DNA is TGTGCCATCAGTGCCGGAACCGGGACAGGGGCTGGAAACACCATATATTTT. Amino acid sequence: CAISAGTGTGAGNTIYF.

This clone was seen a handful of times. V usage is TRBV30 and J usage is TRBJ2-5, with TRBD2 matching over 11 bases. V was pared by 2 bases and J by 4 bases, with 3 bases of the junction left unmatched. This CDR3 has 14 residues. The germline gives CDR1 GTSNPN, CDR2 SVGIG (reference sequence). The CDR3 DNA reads TGTGCCTGGAGTTCCGGACTAGCGGGAGAGACCCAGTACTTC. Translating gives CAWSSGLAGETQYF.

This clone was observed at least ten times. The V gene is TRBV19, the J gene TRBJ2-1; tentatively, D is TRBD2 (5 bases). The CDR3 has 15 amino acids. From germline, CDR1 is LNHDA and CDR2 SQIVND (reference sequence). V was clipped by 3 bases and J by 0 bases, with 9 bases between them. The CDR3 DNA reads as TGTGCCAGTAGTATCGGGGAAAGCTCCTACAATGAGCAGTTCTTC. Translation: CASSIGESSYNEQFF.

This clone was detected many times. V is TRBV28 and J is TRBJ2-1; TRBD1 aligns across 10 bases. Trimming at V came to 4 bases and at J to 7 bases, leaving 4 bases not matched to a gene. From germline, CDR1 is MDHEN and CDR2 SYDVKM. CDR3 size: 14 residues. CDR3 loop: CASSYGTGDNEQFF. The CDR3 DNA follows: TGTGCCAGCAGTTACGGGACAGGGGATAATGAGCAGTTCTTC.

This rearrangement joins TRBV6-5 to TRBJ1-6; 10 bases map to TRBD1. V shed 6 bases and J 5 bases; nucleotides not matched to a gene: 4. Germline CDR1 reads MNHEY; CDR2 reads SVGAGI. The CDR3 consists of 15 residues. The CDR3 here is CASSRTGGNNSPLHF. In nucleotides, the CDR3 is TGTGCCAGCAGCCGGACAGGGGGTAATAATTCACCCCTCCACTTT.

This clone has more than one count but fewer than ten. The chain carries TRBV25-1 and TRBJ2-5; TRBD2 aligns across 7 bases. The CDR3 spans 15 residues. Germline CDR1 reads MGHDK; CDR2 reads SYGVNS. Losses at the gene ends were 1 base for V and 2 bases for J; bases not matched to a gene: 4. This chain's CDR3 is CASSESFGGQETQYF. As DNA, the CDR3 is TGTGCCAGCAGTGAATCGTTCGGGGGGCAAGAGACCCAGTACTTC.